The source of this TCR beta chain is a study of PD-1 blockade in classical Hodgkin lymphoma. The study, taken as a whole, reports: Reports indicated that newly diagnosed patients had lower baseline TCR diversity than healthy donors did. Only CD4+ TCR diversity, not CD8+, had risen significantly by C4D1. Similar baseline diversity was found in complete responders and newly diagnosed patients.

Every single patient, without exception, relapsed after autologous stem cell transplantation, and brentuximab vedotin exposure varied. Of note for this clone: Antigen unknown.

V lost 0 bases to trimming and J lost 5 bases; unmatched junction nucleotides: 6. The germline gives CDR1 SGHVS, CDR2 FNYEAQ. This CDR3 contains 16 residues. Here immunoSEQ multiplex PCR was the method, and the copy in TCRdb shows in-frame clones only, minus some. The profile shows some 95,000 clones, 80% to 90% of them singletons. Sequenced here: peripheral blood mononuclear cells (PBMCs), sampled before the second cycle of nivolumab. This chain links TRBV7-6 with TRBJ2-2; 7 bases match TRBD1. The receptor's source is a human donor with classical Hodgkin lymphoma. Here the CDR3 DNA reads TGTGCCAGCAGCTTAGCCCTGAACAGGGGAACCGGGGAGCTGTTTTTT. Amino acids: CASSLALNRGTGELFF.